These 3 T cell receptor beta chains came from one sample sequenced in a study of T cells in Graves' hyperthyroidism and ophthalmopathy. RNA transcripts gave rise to amplified TCR beta CDR3 regions. The HTBI primer set was used in a first-round RT-PCR of the TCR CDR3. TCRdb re-called the multiplex PCR reads through MiXCR, storing one row per CDR3 protein. The table lists around 700,000 distinct CDR3 sequences, roughly a sixth of them singletons. The sample was blood. These receptors all stem from a woman in her forties or fifties with Graves' hyperthyroidism that later progressed to Graves' ophthalmopathy.

Only a few counts were recorded for this clonotype. The chain employs TRBV20-1 and TRBJ2-1; D uncertain. The CDR3 spans 10 residues. V was shortened by 6 bases and J by 6 bases, with 6 bases between the two germline ends. Germline loops: CDR1 DFQATT, CDR2 SNEGSKA (reference sequence). In DNA, the CDR3 is TGCAGTGCGTTGATCAATGAGCAGTTCTTC. Translation: CSALINEQFF.

The rearrangement uses TRBV24-1 and TRBJ1-4; 7 bases agree with TRBD1. Germline CDR1 and CDR2: KGHDR and SFDVKD. V shed 3 bases, J shed 10 bases, and the junction held 4 bases outside the gene matches. CDR3 length equals 13 residues. The CDR3 nucleotides are TGTGCCACCAGTGATCCAGGGGGGCGAAAACTGTTTTTT. It encodes CATSDPGGRKLFF.

This clonotype was seen repeatedly, ten times or more. This chain connects TRBV7-2 to TRBJ2-1, with 9 bases fitting TRBD1. This CDR3 region has 15 residues. Germline values: CDR1 SGHTA, CDR2 FQGNSA. The trim removed 1 base at V and 7 bases at J, leaving 5 bases unmatched. CDR3 amino acids: CASSLEDRGENEQFF. CDR3 in DNA: TGTGCCAGCAGCTTAGAGGACAGGGGTGAGAATGAGCAGTTCTTC.